One and the same sample provided the 20 T cell receptor beta chains below, sequenced in a study of shared clonotypes between healthy human individuals. This table comes from immunoSEQ multiplex PCR, and its TCRdb copy is limited to in-frame clones, with some not included. In the table there are about 1.1 million clones, approximately 80% of which are singletons. Material: memory CD4+ T cells from PBMCs. Subset here: CD45RA-negative fraction. The receptor set was obtained from a man aged 18 to 29 in good health. Some clones in this sample may be carry-over from other donors' samples.

The genes are TRBV20-1 and TRBJ2-5; no firm D call. The CDR3 runs to 11 residues. V lost 5 bases, J lost 1 base, and 5 bases lay in between. Germline V gene data show CDR1 as DFQATT and CDR2 as SNEGSKA (reference sequence). The CDR3 DNA follows: TGCAGTGCTGCTCGCCAAGAGACCCAGTACTTC. This encodes CSAARQETQYF.

The chain has TRBV11-3 and TRBJ2-7; tentatively, D is TRBD1 or TRBD2 (5 bases each). Germline values: CDR1 SGHNT, CDR2 YENEEA. V gave up 4 bases and J gave up 1 base, with 20 bases separating them. The CDR3 spans 17 residues. CDR3 in amino acids: CASSSGTGTGKSYEQYF. As DNA, the CDR3 is TGTGCCAGCAGCTCCGGAACCGGGACGGGAAAGTCCTACGAGCAGTACTTC. Complete variable domain (other parts from reference TRBV11-3 and TRBJ2-7): EAGVVQSPRYKIIEKKQPVAFWCNPISGHNTLYWYLQNLGQGPELLIRYENEEAVDDSQLPKDRFSAERLKGVDSTLKIQPAELGDSAVYLCASSSGTGTGKSYEQYFGPGTRLTVT.

This clone was detected ten times or more. V and J are TRBV2 and TRBJ1-5; D is uncertain. The CDR3 contains 11 residues. V lost 6 bases to trimming and J lost 8 bases, with 8 bases between them. Germline V gives CDR1 SNHLY, CDR2 FYNNEI. CDR3 DNA sequence: TGTGCCAGCAGGACGAGGGAGCCCCAGCATTTT. It translates to CASRTREPQHF.

The V gene is TRBV28, the J gene TRBJ2-7; D perhaps matches TRBD1 (5 bases). CDR1 and CDR2 from the germline V gene are MDHEN and SYDVKM. The CDR3 loop spans 13 amino acids. Trimming took 5 bases from V and 1 from J, leaving 9 bases between them. This CDR3 is CASSGAPSYEQYF. In nucleotides, the CDR3 is TGTGCCAGCAGTGGGGCCCCATCCTACGAGCAGTACTTC.

The V and J genes are TRBV7-9 and TRBJ2-3; D is perhaps TRBD1 (6 bases). The ends were cut back, 3 bases at V and 1 base at J, with 11 bases in the middle. This CDR3 has 15 amino acids. The germline gives CDR1 SEHNR, CDR2 FQNEAQ (reference sequence). This CDR3 is CASSFGTGRTDTQYF. The DNA of the CDR3 is TGTGCCAGCAGCTTTGGTACAGGGCGCACAGATACGCAGTATTTT.

The CDR3 nucleotides read TGTGCCAGCCCAGACACCTTTCCACCATACGAGCAGTACTTC. The encoded protein is CASPDTFPPYEQYF. This sequence joins TRBV6-1 and TRBJ2-7; D remains ambiguous. V was pared by 8 bases and J by 4 bases, with 18 bases between. Germline CDR1 is MNHNS and CDR2 is SASEGT. The CDR3 is 14 residues long.

The chain employs TRBV5-1 and TRBJ2-1; 9 bases line up with TRBD1. Germline assignment: CDR1 SGHRS and CDR2 YFSETQ. V was pared by 5 bases and J by 9 bases, with 3 bases of the junction left unmatched. The CDR3 has 12 amino acids. The DNA for the CDR3 is TGCGCCAGCAGGGAGGGACAGGGTGAGCAGTTCTTC. As protein: CASREGQGEQFF.

The chain combines TRBV11-2 with TRBJ2-2; the match to TRBD1 covers 8 bases. The germline gives CDR1 SGHAT, CDR2 FQNNGV. V was clipped by 2 bases and J by 3 bases; unmatched bases: 5. This CDR3 contains 16 residues. The CDR3 nucleotides read TGTGCCAGCAGCTTATATCAGGGGGCATACACCGGGGAGCTGTTTTTT. Its protein product is CASSLYQGAYTGELFF.

J is TRBJ2-7 and V is TRBV29-1; no clear D gene. Germline V gene lookup returns CDR1 SQVTM and CDR2 ANQGSEA. Trimming removed 4 bases from V and 2 bases from J, with 15 bases in between. The CDR3 covers 14 residues. CDR3 amino acids: CSVVVVSNPYEQYF. CDR3 nucleotides: TGCAGCGTTGTTGTGGTTTCTAACCCCTACGAGCAGTACTTC.

This clone appeared a single time. J is TRBJ2-7 and V is TRBV28; 9 bases fit TRBD1. There are 15 residues in the CDR3. Germline V gives CDR1 MDHEN, CDR2 SYDVKM. V lost 4 bases to trimming and J lost 0 bases; unmatched junction nucleotides: 4. The CDR3, as DNA: TGTGCCAGCAGTTCACAGGGGGCCGCCTCCTACGAGCAGTACTTC. Protein sequence: CASSSQGAASYEQYF.

The V and J genes are TRBV5-1 and TRBJ2-3; TRBD2 matches 12 bases. Germline V gene lookup returns CDR1 SGHRS and CDR2 YFSETQ. With 0 bases clipped from V and 1 base from J, the junction kept 6 bases outside the gene matches. The CDR3 contains 18 residues. The CDR3 is CASSLELAGGPGTDTQYF. The CDR3 DNA is TGCGCCAGCAGCTTGGAGCTAGCGGGAGGGCCGGGCACAGATACGCAGTATTTT.

The rearrangement uses TRBV10-3 and TRBJ2-4, with D maybe TRBD1 (6 bases). The V gene's germline CDR1 is ENHRY and CDR2 SYGVKD. The CDR3 contains 18 residues. The V end was cut by 0 bases, the J end by 7 bases, with 22 bases between. CDR3 nucleotides: TGTGCCATCAGTGAGTCTGTGGGAACAGGGTTTAATCGGAACATTCAGTACTTC. Its translation: CAISESVGTGFNRNIQYF.

This clone was recorded many times. Other DNA sequences from this sample encode an identical CDR3 as well. The rearrangement joins TRBV6-1 to TRBJ1-1; no clear D gene. The CDR3 length is 13 residues. V lost 4 bases and J lost 1, with 7 bases in between. In germline, CDR1 is MNHNS, CDR2 SASEGT. The CDR3 nucleotides are TGTGCCAGCAGTGGGCAGCCGAACACTGAAGCTTTCTTT. Residues: CASSGQPNTEAFF.

The gene calls are TRBV10-3 and TRBJ2-1; D is unresolved. V was clipped by 4 bases and J by 0 bases, with 10 bases between them. The CDR3 is 15 amino acids. Germline-derived CDR1 and CDR2 are ENHRY and SYGVKD. The CDR3 bases are TGTGCCATCAGTGCCACATCGCGCTCCTACAATGAGCAGTTCTTC. Amino acids: CAISATSRSYNEQFF.

The chain uses TRBV6-5 and TRBJ1-5; D not resolved. V was clipped by 4 bases and J by 3 bases, with 10 bases between them. Germline V lookup: CDR1 MNHEY, CDR2 SVGAGI. The CDR3 covers 14 residues. The CDR3 region is CASSSGQHNQPQHF. CDR3 sequence (DNA): TGTGCCAGCAGTTCCGGTCAGCACAATCAGCCCCAGCATTTT.

This clone was seen just once. The chain combines TRBV10-3 with TRBJ2-7, with TRBD2 matching 10 bases. There are 17 residues in the CDR3. The germline V gene has CDR1 ENHRY and CDR2 SYGVKD. V dropped 3 bases and J dropped 0; count of bases not matched to a gene: 8. CDR3 loop: CAISDPTLAGDSYEQYF. Written as DNA, the CDR3 is TGTGCCATCAGTGATCCCACCCTAGCGGGAGACTCCTACGAGCAGTACTTC.

This clone was recorded only once. V is TRBV15 and J is TRBJ2-2; D uncertain. The CDR3 loop spans 14 amino acids. Trimming took 0 bases from V and 6 from J, leaving 8 bases between them. Per germline, CDR1 LNHNV and CDR2 YYDKDF (reference sequence). CDR3 in amino acids: CATSRDRRSGELFF. The DNA for the CDR3 is TGTGCCACCAGCAGAGATAGGCGGTCCGGGGAGCTGTTTTTT.

This rearrangement joins TRBV6-5 to TRBJ1-4; D is perhaps TRBD1 (5 bases). Germline V lookup: CDR1 MNHEY, CDR2 SVGAGI. The CDR3 has 14 residues. V dropped 2 bases and J dropped 13 bases, with 17 bases sitting between them. As DNA, the CDR3 is TGTGCCAGCAGTTACCGGGACCGGGGGTATAGACTGTTTTTT. The encoded protein is CASSYRDRGYRLFF.

The chain combines TRBV15 with TRBJ1-4; no reliable D call. The germline CDR1 and CDR2 sequences are LNHNV and YYDKDF (reference sequence). Trimming removed 1 base from V and 2 bases from J, with 11 bases in between. The CDR3 loop spans 16 amino acids. Written as DNA, the CDR3 is TGTGCCACCAGCAGAGGTGCGGCTTCGACTAATGAAAAACTGTTTTTT. This codes for CATSRGAASTNEKLFF.

This clone was detected only a few times. This chain links TRBV28 with TRBJ1-1; possibly TRBD1 for D (5 bases). Trimming stripped 7 bases from V and 3 bases from J, with 15 bases between. The CDR3 is 14 amino acids. CDR1 and CDR2 (germline): MDHEN, SYDVKM. The CDR3 is CASKQWGDYTEAFF. The CDR3 DNA sequence: TGTGCCAGCAAACAGTGGGGCGACTACACTGAAGCTTTCTTT.